These T cell receptor beta chains were read from a single sample in a study of blood T cell repertoires in COVID-19. Some clones are missing from TCRdb's copy, which holds only in-frame ones; the method was immunoSEQ multiplex PCR. The sample lists over 200,000 clones, approximately 90% occurring once. Sequenced sample: PBMCs or T cells enriched from blood (not recorded which). These receptors were taken from a man aged 18 to 29 with acute COVID-19. The CDR3 runs from the conserved cysteine through the conserved F or W. The D gene is left open where the match is weak. The size of a clone is reported for some rows only, either as once, few or many, or as a class for expanded clones.

abundance | j_gene | v_gene | d_gene | CDR3nt | CDR3aa
NA | TRBJ1-2 | TRBV29-1 | NA | TGCAGCGTTGAAGGGGAGGTTCGGGACCATAACTATGGCTACACCTTC | CSVEGEVRDHNYGYTF
NA | TRBJ1-5 | TRBV7-2 | NA | TGTGCCAGCAGCTTAGCAGGGGACAATCAGCCCCAGCATTTT | CASSLAGDNQPQHF
NA | TRBJ1-1 | TRBV2 | NA | TGTGCCAGCAAAATGAGGTCCACTGAAGCTTTCTTT | CASKMRSTEAFF
few | TRBJ1-2 | TRBV27 | TRBD1 | TGTGCCACCCCGGGGACAGGAGTCGGCTACACCTTC | CATPGTGVGYTF
few | TRBJ1-2 | TRBV5-5 | TRBD1 | TGTGCCAGCAGCAAAGGGGGCGAGTCGTATGGCTACACCTTC | CASSKGGESYGYTF
NA | TRBJ2-2 | TRBV3-1/TRBV3-2 | TRBD2 | TGTGCCAGCAGCCCCATAGGACTAGAGCGGAGGTACGGGGAGCTGTTTTTT | CASSPIGLERRYGELFF
NA | TRBJ1-1 | TRBV7-8 | TRBD1 | TGTGCCAGCAGCAACCGGACAGGGGGAAAAGCTTTCTTT | CASSNRTGGKAFF
NA | TRBJ2-3 | TRBV2 | TRBD2 | TGTGCCAGCAGTGAAGGGGGCGGGAGCTCCCCGTATACGCAGTATTTT | CASSEGGGSSPYTQYF
NA | TRBJ2-1 | TRBV18 | TRBD1 | TGTGCCAGCTCACCACAGGACAGGGTGGATGAGCAGTTCTTC | CASSPQDRVDEQFF
NA | TRBJ2-7 | TRBV5-6 | NA | TGTGCCAGCAGCGGGTTAGGGGACAACTACGAGCAGTACTTC | CASSGLGDNYEQYF
once | TRBJ2-4 | TRBV7-2 | NA | TGTGCCAGCAGCAGGACCGGGGGGCAAAACATTCAGTACTTC | CASSRTGGQNIQYF
NA | TRBJ1-4 | TRBV11-3 | NA | TGTGCCAGCAGCTCCCGGGACACCACTAATGAAAAACTGTTTTTT | CASSSRDTTNEKLFF
NA | TRBJ2-7 | TRBV6-1 | TRBD2 | TGTGCCAGCAGTGAAGTGGGCGGGAGTGGCTCCTACGAGCAGTACTTC | CASSEVGGSGSYEQYF
few | TRBJ1-5 | TRBV9 | NA | TGTGCCAGCAGCGTAGATTGGTCCGTCGGGCAGCCCCAGCATTTT | CASSVDWSVGQPQHF
NA | TRBJ2-3 | TRBV27 | NA | TGTGCCAGCAGTTTATCGGAGGGGGCAGTAGATACGCAGTATTTT | CASSLSEGAVDTQYF
NA | TRBJ1-2 | TRBV28 | TRBD1 | TGTGCCAGCAGTCCTATAGACAGGGGGCGGGAAAACTATGGCTACACCTTC | CASSPIDRGRENYGYTF
NA | TRBJ2-3 | TRBV5-1 | TRBD2 | TGCGCCAGCAGCTTGAGGACTAGCGGGAGCGGTACGCAGTATTTT | CASSLRTSGSGTQYF
NA | TRBJ2-3 | TRBV7-3 | TRBD1 | TGTGCCAGCAGCTTAACCGGACAGGGTAGTACAGATACGCAGTATTTT | CASSLTGQGSTDTQYF
once | TRBJ1-4 | TRBV5-1 | TRBD1 | TGCGCCAGCAGCTTGGCCGGGACAGTAAATGAAAAACTGTTTTTT | CASSLAGTVNEKLFF
NA | TRBJ1-1 | TRBV27 | NA | TGTGCCAGTTACAGGGAATGGAACACTGAAGCTTTCTTT | CASYREWNTEAFF
few | TRBJ2-3 | TRBV30 | TRBD2 | TGTGCCTGGAGTGAGGTAAAGGTAGCGGGAGATGATACGCAGTATTTT | CAWSEVKVAGDDTQYF
many | TRBJ2-5 | TRBV30 | TRBD1 | TGTGCCTGGGACAGAGGGGGCGAGCAGACCCAGTACTTC | CAWDRGGEQTQYF
NA | TRBJ1-1 | TRBV28 | NA | TGTGCCAGCAGCCATGGGCTCGGCGGGGGGACGAACACTGAAGCTTTCTTT | CASSHGLGGGTNTEAFF
few | TRBJ2-5 | TRBV19 | TRBD1 | TGTGCCAGTAGTCCCGGACAGGGGGCTCTTCAAGAGACCCAGTACTTC | CASSPGQGALQETQYF
NA | TRBJ2-1 | TRBV7-2 | TRBD2 | TGTGCCAGCAGCTGGAGCGGGAGCTCCTACAATGAGCAGTTCTTC | CASSWSGSSYNEQFF
few | TRBJ1-5 | TRBV5-6 | NA | TGTGCCAGCAGCATTCAGGGTCAGCCCCAGCATTTT | CASSIQGQPQHF
once | TRBJ1-6 | TRBV4-1 | NA | TGCGCCAGCAGCCAACCCTACCAGTTCGGGTCCAATTCACCCCTCCACTTT | CASSQPYQFGSNSPLHF
NA | TRBJ2-5 | TRBV24-1 | TRBD1 | TGTGCCACCAGTGATCCACAGGGGGCCGACCAAGAGACCCAGTACTTC | CATSDPQGADQETQYF
few | TRBJ2-5 | TRBV10-3 | TRBD1 | TGTGCCATCAGTTCCGGGACAGTTCAAGAGACCCAGTACTTC | CAISSGTVQETQYF
NA | TRBJ1-6 | TRBV28 | NA | TGTGCCAGCAGCCAAGCTGAGAGGTTCTCACCCCTCCACTTT | CASSQAERFSPLHF
NA | TRBJ2-7 | TRBV19 | NA | TGTGCCAGTGGAGTGTCCTACGAGCAGTACTTC | CASGVSYEQYF
NA | TRBJ2-7 | TRBV28 | NA | TGTGCCAGCACCCCCCGGTTGGCTAGCAGCTACGAGCAGTACTTC | CASTPRLASSYEQYF
once | TRBJ1-1 | TRBV27 | NA | TGTGCCAGCAGGCCCACAGGAGCCCTTGAAGCTTTCTTT | CASRPTGALEAFF
NA | TRBJ1-2 | TRBV28 | NA | TGTGCCAGCAGTTTCCTCCACCACTCTAACTATGGCTACACCTTC | CASSFLHHSNYGYTF
NA | TRBJ2-1 | TRBV6-2/TRBV6-3 | NA | TGTGCCAGCAGTTACCCTAGTTGGCGCGATGAGCAGTTCTTC | CASSYPSWRDEQFF
NA | TRBJ1-5 | TRBV19 | TRBD1 | TGTGCCAGTAGTCCTTGGGACAGGTCCCAGCCCCAGCATTTT | CASSPWDRSQPQHF
NA | TRBJ1-2 | TRBV7-9 | NA | TGTGCCAGCAGCCCAAATGGACAAGGTCGCTATGGCTACACCTTC | CASSPNGQGRYGYTF
NA | TRBJ2-7 | TRBV7-8 | TRBD1 | TGTGCCAGCAGTAAATATACCGGGACAGCGCCCTACGAGCAGTACTTC | CASSKYTGTAPYEQYF
NA | TRBJ1-5 | TRBV7-2 | NA | TGTGCCAGCAGCTCAGGGATGAATCAGCCCCAGCATTTT | CASSSGMNQPQHF
NA | TRBJ2-4 | TRBV9 | NA | TGTGCCAGCAGCGTCCAGGGGGAGGACATTCAGTACTTC | CASSVQGEDIQYF
NA | TRBJ2-1 | TRBV6-5 | NA | TGTGCCAGCAGCCCGTCCTCCTACAATGAGCAGTTCTTC | CASSPSSYNEQFF
NA | TRBJ2-7 | TRBV5-1 | TRBD1 | TGCGCCAGCAGCATCTCCGGGACAGGGTCCTACGAGCAGTACTTC | CASSISGTGSYEQYF
few | TRBJ1-1 | TRBV11-1 | NA | TGTGCCAGCAGGGTTACCGGGTCCCCTGGAGCTTTCTTT | CASRVTGSPGAFF
NA | TRBJ2-3 | TRBV7-9 | NA | TGTGCCAGCAGCTCAGGACCAGCGGTTGGCACAGATACGCAGTATTTT | CASSSGPAVGTDTQYF
NA | TRBJ1-1 | TRBV27 | NA | TGTGCCAGCCGACTTATCGGGGGGGACACTGAAGCTTTCTTT | CASRLIGGDTEAFF
few | TRBJ1-2 | TRBV4-2 | NA | TGTGCCAGCAGCCAAGTTGTCGACAGCCTATATGGCTACACCTTC | CASSQVVDSLYGYTF
NA | TRBJ1-1 | TRBV18 | NA | TGTGCCAGCTCACCCGTCCCAGGGAAGAACACTGAAGCTTTCTTT | CASSPVPGKNTEAFF
NA | TRBJ2-7 | TRBV11-1 | TRBD2 | TGTGCCAGCAGCTCGCCGACTAGCGGGAGTTACGAGCAGTACTTC | CASSSPTSGSYEQYF
NA | TRBJ1-6 | TRBV4-3 | TRBD1 | TGCGCCAGCAGCCCAAACAGGGGCCCAAATTCACCCCTCCACTTT | CASSPNRGPNSPLHF
few | TRBJ2-1 | TRBV2 | TRBD2 | TGTGCCAGCAGACAGCTAGCGGGAGGGCCTGGTGAGCAGTTCTTC | CASRQLAGGPGEQFF
NA | TRBJ1-2 | TRBV6-5 | TRBD1 | TGTGCCAGCAGCCCCAACAGGGGAATAGGGGGCTACACCTTC | CASSPNRGIGGYTF